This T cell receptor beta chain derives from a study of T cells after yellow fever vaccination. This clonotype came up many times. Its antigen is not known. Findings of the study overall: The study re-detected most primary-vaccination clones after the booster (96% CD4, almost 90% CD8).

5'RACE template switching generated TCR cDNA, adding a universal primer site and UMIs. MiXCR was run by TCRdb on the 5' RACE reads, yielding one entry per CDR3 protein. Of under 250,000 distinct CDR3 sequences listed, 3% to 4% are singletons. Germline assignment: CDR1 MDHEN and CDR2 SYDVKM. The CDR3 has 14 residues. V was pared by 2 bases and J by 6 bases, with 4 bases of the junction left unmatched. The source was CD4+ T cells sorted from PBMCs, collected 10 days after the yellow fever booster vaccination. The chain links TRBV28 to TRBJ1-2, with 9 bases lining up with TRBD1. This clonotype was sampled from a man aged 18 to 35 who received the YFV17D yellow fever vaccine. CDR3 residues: CASSLTGGMDGYTF. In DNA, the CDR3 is TGTGCCAGCAGTTTAACAGGGGGCATGGATGGCTACACCTTC.